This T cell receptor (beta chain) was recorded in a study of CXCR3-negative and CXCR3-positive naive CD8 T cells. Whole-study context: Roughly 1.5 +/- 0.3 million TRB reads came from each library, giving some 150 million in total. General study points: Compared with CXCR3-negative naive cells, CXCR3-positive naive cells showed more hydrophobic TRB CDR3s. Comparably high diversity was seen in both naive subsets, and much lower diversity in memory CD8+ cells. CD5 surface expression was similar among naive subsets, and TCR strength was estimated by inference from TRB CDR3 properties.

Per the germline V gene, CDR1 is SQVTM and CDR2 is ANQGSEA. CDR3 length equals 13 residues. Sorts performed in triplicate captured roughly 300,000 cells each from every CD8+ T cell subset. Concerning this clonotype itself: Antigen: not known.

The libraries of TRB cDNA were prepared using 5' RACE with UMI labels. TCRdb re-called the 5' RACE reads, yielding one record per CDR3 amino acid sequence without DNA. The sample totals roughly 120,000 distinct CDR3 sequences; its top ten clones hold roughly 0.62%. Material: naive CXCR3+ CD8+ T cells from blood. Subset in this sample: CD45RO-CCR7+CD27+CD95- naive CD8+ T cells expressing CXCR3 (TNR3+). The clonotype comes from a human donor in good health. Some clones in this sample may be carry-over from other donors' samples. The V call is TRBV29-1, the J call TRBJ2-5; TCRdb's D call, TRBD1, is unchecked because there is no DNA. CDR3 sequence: CSSTGVPWETQYF.